Each of the 13 T cell receptor beta chains below was sequenced from the same sample in a study of OX40 agonist ivuxolimab in advanced cancers. Generated by immunoSEQ multiplex PCR, the TCRdb table keeps only in-frame clones and is missing some. Of tens of thousands of clones in the sample, approximately 90% were seen once. Sequencing used CD4+ or CD8+ T cells sorted from blood, obtained in a trial of the OX40 agonist ivuxolimab. The origin of the receptors is an adult with an advanced solid tumor such as melanoma, head and neck, liver or kidney cancer.

A few counts support this clone. This chain uses TRBV2 with TRBJ1-2; D may be TRBD1 (5 bases). This CDR3 region has 14 residues. Trimming stripped 3 bases from V and 4 bases from J, with 12 bases between. The germline V gene encodes CDR1 SNHLY and CDR2 FYNNEI. The CDR3 region is CASSDPGGSYGYTF. CDR3 DNA: TGTGCCAGCAGTGACCCGGGGGGAAGCTATGGCTACACCTTC. Full variable domain (outside the CDR3, taken from reference TRBV2 and TRBJ1-2): EPEVTQTPSHQVTQMGQEVILRCVPISNHLYFYWYRQILGQKVEFLVSFYNNEISEKSEIFDDQFSVERPDGSNFTLKIRSTKLEDSAMYFCASSDPGGSYGYTFGSGTRLTVV.

The chain employs TRBV28 and TRBJ1-1, with D unresolved. This CDR3 has 11 amino acids. Trimming shortened V by 2 bases and J by 5 bases, and 3 bases separated the two germline ends. Germline V CDR1 and CDR2: MDHEN, SYDVKM. CDR3 sequence reads: CASSLTTEAFF. The DNA of the CDR3 is TGTGCCAGCAGTTTAACGACTGAAGCTTTCTTT.

V gene TRBV11-3 combines with J gene TRBJ2-1; no clear D. Trimming removed 3 bases at V and 0 bases at J, with 6 bases between. This CDR3 contains 14 residues. Germline V gene lookup returns CDR1 SGHNT and CDR2 YENEEA. The CDR3 region has the DNA TGTGCCAGCAGCTTTAGCCGCTCCTACAATGAGCAGTTCTTC. This sequence encodes CASSFSRSYNEQFF.

J is TRBJ1-1 and V is TRBV19, with 7 bases matching TRBD1. The CDR3 has 15 amino acids. V lost 3 bases, J lost 10 bases, and 14 bases stayed unmatched. Germline V gene data show CDR1 as LNHDA and CDR2 as SQIVND (reference sequence). The CDR3 DNA reads as TGTGCCAGTAGTATCTGGACAGGTAAAACGGTGGGAGCTTTCTTT. Translating gives CASSIWTGKTVGAFF. The complete variable domain, with remaining parts taken from reference TRBV19 and TRBJ1-1, reads DGGITQSPKYLFRKEGQNVTLSCEQNLNHDAMYWYRQDPGQGLRLIYYSQIVNDFQKGDIAEGYSVSREKKESFPLTVTSAQKNPTAFYLCASSIWTGKTVGAFFGQGTRLTVV.

The chain employs TRBV18 and TRBJ2-1; 7 nucleotides line up with TRBD1. Losses at the gene ends were 3 bases for V and 7 bases for J; bases not matched to a gene: 9. The CDR3 runs 15 residues. The germline CDR1 and CDR2 sequences are KGHSH and LQKENI. This chain's CDR3 is CASSPGTAPWNEQFF. The CDR3 DNA reads as TGTGCCAGCTCACCCGGGACAGCCCCCTGGAATGAGCAGTTCTTC.

V usage is TRBV7-6 and J usage is TRBJ2-3; tentative D call: TRBD1 (6 bases). CDR1 is SGHVS, CDR2 FNYEAQ, per germline. Trimming cost V 10 bases and J 3 bases, with 14 bases left between them. CDR3 size: 13 residues. The CDR3 sequence is CATSGELTDTQYF. CDR3 coding DNA: TGTGCCACATCAGGGGAGTTGACAGATACGCAGTATTTT. Full variable domain (missing parts from reference TRBV7-6 and TRBJ2-3): GAGVSQSPRYKVTKRGQDVALRCDPISGHVSLYWYRQALGQGPEFLTYFNYEAQQDKSGLPNDRFSAERPEGSISTLTIQRTEQRDSAMYRCATSGELTDTQYFGPGTRLTVL.

The rearrangement joins TRBV7-2 to TRBJ1-5, with D maybe TRBD1 (6 bases). V lost 1 base and J 4 bases, leaving 11 bases between the germline ends. Germline assignment: CDR1 SGHTA and CDR2 FQGNSA. CDR3 length: 15 amino acids. CDR3 nucleotide sequence: TGTGCCAGCAGCTTAGGAGACAGGAGAAATCAGCCCCAGCATTTT. Protein product: CASSLGDRRNQPQHF.

The chain combines TRBV30 with TRBJ2-7, with unresolved D. The V end lost 3 bases, the J end lost 2 bases, and 8 bases lay between the germline ends. CDR3 length: 12 residues. Germline CDR1 and CDR2: GTSNPN and SVGIG (reference sequence). The CDR3: CAWRGSPYEQYF. The CDR3, as DNA: TGTGCCTGGAGGGGCAGTCCCTACGAGCAGTACTTC.

This chain links TRBV6-1 with TRBJ1-2; no clear D. The CDR3 spans 14 residues. V lost 5 bases, J lost 0 bases, and 10 bases lay in between. Germline CDR1 reads MNHNS; CDR2 reads SASEGT. CDR3 DNA sequence: TGTGCCAGCAGTAAGGCCGAAGCTAACTATGGCTACACCTTC. Encoded protein: CASSKAEANYGYTF.

The chain uses TRBV4-1 and TRBJ2-3; 16 nucleotides agree with TRBD2. Trimming cost V 10 bases and J 2 bases; bases outside gene matches: 12. Germline lookup yields CDR1 MGHRA and CDR2 YSYEKL. The CDR3 has 18 residues. CDR3 in DNA: TGCGCCACCACGGGGACTAGCGGGAGGGCCCCCTTCACAGATACGCAGTATTTT. Protein product: CATTGTSGRAPFTDTQYF.

CDR3: CASSRKRQALYGYTF. The CDR3 bases are TGTGCCAGCAGTCGTAAACGACAGGCGCTCTATGGCTACACCTTC. V and J are TRBV6-5 and TRBJ1-2, with a weak D call TRBD1 (6 bases). This CDR3 spans 15 amino acids. Germline V gives CDR1 MNHEY, CDR2 SVGAGI. Trimming pared 5 bases from V and 4 bases from J, leaving 17 bases between.

This clone was recorded only once. The chain recombines TRBV30 with TRBJ1-2, with D hard to call. The V and J ends lost 1 base and 7 bases respectively, with 7 bases between them. In germline, CDR1 is GTSNPN, CDR2 SVGIG (reference sequence). The CDR3 covers 11 residues. As DNA, the CDR3 is TGTGCCTGGAGTGATGGATTTGGCTACACCTTC. It is translated as CAWSDGFGYTF.

The chain uses TRBV7-6 and TRBJ2-1, with 9 nucleotides matching TRBD2. V lost 3 bases to trimming and J lost 11 bases; unmatched junction nucleotides: 8. Germline V gene lookup returns CDR1 SGHVS and CDR2 FNYEAQ. The length of the CDR3 is 14 residues. As DNA, the CDR3 is TGTGCCAGCAGCTTTGAGGCGGGAGGGCCCCAGCAGTTCTTC. Translating it yields CASSFEAGGPQQFF.